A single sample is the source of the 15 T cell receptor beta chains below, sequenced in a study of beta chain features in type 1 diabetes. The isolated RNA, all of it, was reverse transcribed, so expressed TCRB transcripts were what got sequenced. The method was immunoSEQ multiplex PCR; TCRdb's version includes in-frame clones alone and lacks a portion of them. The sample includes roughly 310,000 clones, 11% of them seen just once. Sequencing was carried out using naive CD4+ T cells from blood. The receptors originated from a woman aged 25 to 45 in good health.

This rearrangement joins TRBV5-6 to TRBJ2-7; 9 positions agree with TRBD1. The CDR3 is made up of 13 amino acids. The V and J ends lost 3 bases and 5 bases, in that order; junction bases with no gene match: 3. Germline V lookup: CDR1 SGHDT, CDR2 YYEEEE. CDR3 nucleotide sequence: TGTGCCAGCAGCTGGGGACAGGGTGACGAGCAGTACTTC. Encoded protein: CASSWGQGDEQYF.

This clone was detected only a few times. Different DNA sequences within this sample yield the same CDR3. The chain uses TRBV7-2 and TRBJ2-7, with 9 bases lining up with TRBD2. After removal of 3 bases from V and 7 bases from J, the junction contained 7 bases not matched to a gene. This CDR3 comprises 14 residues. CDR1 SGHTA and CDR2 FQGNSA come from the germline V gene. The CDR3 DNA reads TGTGCCAGCAGCTTTCTAGCGGGAATTTATGAGCAGTACTTC. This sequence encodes CASSFLAGIYEQYF.

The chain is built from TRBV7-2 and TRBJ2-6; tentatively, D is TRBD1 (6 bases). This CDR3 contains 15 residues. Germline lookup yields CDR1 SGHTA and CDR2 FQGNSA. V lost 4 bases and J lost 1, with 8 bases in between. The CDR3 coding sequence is TGTGCCAGCAGCTACAGGGAGTCTGGGGCCAACGTCCTGACTTTC. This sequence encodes CASSYRESGANVLTF.

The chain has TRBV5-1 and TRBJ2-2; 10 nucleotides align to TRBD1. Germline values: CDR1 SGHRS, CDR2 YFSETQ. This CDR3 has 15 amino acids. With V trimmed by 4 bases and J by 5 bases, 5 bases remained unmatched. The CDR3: CASSPGTGVTGELFF. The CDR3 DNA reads TGCGCCAGCAGCCCTGGGACAGGGGTAACCGGGGAGCTGTTTTTT. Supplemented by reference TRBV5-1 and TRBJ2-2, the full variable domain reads KAGVTQTPRYLIKTRGQQVTLSCSPISGHRSVSWYQQTPGQGLQFLFEYFSETQRNKGNFPGRFSGRQFSNSRSEMNVSTLELGDSALYLCASSPGTGVTGELFFGEGSRLTVL.

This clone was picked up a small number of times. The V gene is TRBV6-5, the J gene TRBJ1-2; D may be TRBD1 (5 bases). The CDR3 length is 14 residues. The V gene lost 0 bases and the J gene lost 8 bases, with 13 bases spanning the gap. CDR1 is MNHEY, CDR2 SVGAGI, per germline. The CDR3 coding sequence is TGTGCCAGCAGTTACTCAGGCAGGGCGGGAGGCTACACCTTC. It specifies CASSYSGRAGGYTF.

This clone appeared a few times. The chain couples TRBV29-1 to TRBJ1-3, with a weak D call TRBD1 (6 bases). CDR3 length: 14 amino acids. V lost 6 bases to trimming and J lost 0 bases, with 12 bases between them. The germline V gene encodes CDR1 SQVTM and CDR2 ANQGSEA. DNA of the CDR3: TGCAGCGTGGTAACAGGGAACTCTGGAAACACCATATATTTT. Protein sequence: CSVVTGNSGNTIYF.

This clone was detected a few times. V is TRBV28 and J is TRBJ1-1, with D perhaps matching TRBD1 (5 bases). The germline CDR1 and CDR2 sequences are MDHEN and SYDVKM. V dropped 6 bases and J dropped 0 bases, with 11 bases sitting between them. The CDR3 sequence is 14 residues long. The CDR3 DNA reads TGTGCCAGCAGACAGGATCCCATGAACACTGAAGCTTTCTTT. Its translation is CASRQDPMNTEAFF.

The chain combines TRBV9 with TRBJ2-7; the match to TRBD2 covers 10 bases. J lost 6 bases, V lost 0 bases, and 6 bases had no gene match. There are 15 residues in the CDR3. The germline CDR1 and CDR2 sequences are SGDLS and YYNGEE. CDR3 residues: CASSVDRTSGGEQYF. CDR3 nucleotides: TGTGCCAGCAGCGTAGATCGGACTAGCGGTGGCGAGCAGTACTTC.

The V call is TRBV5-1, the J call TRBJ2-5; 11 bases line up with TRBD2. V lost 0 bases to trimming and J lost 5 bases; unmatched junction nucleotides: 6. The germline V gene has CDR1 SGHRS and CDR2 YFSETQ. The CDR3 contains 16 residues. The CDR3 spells CASSLGTLAGVETQYF. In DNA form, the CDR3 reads TGCGCCAGCAGCTTGGGGACACTAGCGGGAGTGGAGACCCAGTACTTC.

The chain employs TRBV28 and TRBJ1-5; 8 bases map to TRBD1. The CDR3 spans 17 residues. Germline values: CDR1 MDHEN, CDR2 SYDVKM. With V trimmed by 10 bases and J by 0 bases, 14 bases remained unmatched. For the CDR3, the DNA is TGTGCCAACCAGCCGGGACAGGCTCCTTATAGCAATCAGCCCCAGCATTTT. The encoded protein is CANQPGQAPYSNQPQHF.

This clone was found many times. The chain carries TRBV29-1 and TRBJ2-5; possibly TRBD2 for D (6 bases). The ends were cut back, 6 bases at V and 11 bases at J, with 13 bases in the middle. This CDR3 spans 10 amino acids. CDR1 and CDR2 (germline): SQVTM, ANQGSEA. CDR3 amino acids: CSVSGTPQYF. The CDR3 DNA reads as TGCAGCGTCTCCGGGACTCCTCAGTACTTC.

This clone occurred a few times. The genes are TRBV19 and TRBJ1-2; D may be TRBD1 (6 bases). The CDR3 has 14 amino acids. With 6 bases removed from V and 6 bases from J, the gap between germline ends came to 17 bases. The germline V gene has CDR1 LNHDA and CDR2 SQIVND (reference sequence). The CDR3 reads CASRHTGSPDGYTF. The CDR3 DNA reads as TGTGCCAGTAGGCACACAGGGAGTCCGGATGGCTACACCTTC.

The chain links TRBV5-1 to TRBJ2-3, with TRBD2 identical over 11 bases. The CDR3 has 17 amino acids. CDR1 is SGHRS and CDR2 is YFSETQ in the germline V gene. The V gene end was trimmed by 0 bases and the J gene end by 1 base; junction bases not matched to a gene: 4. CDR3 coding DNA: TGCGCCAGCAGCTTGGGGACTAGCGGGCAGGGCACAGATACGCAGTATTTT. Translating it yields CASSLGTSGQGTDTQYF. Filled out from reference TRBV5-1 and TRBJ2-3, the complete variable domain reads KAGVTQTPRYLIKTRGQQVTLSCSPISGHRSVSWYQQTPGQGLQFLFEYFSETQRNKGNFPGRFSGRQFSNSRSEMNVSTLELGDSALYLCASSLGTSGQGTDTQYFGPGTRLTVL.

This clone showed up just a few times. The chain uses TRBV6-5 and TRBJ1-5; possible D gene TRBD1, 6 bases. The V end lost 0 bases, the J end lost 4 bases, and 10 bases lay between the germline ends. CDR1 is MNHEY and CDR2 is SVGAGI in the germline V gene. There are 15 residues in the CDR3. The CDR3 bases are TGTGCCAGCAGTTACTCGCGGACAGAGAATCAGCCCCAGCATTTT. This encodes CASSYSRTENQPQHF.

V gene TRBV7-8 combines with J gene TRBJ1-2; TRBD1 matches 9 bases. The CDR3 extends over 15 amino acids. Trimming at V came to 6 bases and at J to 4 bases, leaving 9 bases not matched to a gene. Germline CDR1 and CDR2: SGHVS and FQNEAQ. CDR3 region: CASRATGGESYGYTF. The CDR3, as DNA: TGTGCCAGCAGAGCTACAGGGGGCGAGAGCTATGGCTACACCTTC.